This TCR beta chain was captured by sequencing in a study of blood T cell repertoires in COVID-19. This table comes from immunoSEQ multiplex PCR, and its TCRdb copy is limited to in-frame clones, with some not included. Of over 65,000 clones listed, 70% to 90% are singletons. The CDR3 is 14 residues long. Deletions cut 5 bases from V and 2 bases from J, with 12 bases between. Germline-derived CDR1 and CDR2 are LNHDA and SQIVND (reference sequence). The sequence was obtained from a man at least 80 years old with COVID-19, enrolled during active disease. The sequenced sample consisted of peripheral blood. The chain employs TRBV19 and TRBJ1-1; a weak D match, TRBD1 (5 bases). The CDR3 DNA reads as TGTGCCAGTAGTTGGAGGGGTATTAACACTGAAGCTTTCTTT. This encodes CASSWRGINTEAFF.